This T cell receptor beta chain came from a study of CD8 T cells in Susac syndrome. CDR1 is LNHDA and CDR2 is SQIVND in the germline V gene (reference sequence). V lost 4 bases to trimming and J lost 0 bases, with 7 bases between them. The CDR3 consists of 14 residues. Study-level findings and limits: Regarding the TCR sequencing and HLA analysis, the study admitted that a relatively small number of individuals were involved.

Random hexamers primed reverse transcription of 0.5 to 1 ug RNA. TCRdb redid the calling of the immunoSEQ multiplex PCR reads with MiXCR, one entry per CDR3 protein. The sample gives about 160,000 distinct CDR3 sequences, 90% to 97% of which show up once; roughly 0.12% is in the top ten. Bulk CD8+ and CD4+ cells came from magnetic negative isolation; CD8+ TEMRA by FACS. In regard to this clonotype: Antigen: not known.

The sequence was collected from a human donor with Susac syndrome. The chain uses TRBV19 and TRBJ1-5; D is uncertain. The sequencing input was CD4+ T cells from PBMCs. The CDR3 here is CASSTWNSNQPQHF. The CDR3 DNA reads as TGTGCCAGTAGTACTTGGAATAGCAATCAGCCCCAGCATTTT.